A selection of T cell receptor beta chains follows, all from one sample in a study of chemoradiotherapy in HPV16-positive cancers. This table comes from immunoSEQ multiplex PCR, and its TCRdb copy is limited to in-frame clones, with some not included. The repertoire holds a few thousand clones, with over 70% as singletons. The material was obtained from a patient who underwent chemoradiotherapy. The receptors originated from a human donor with HPV-associated anogenital cancer. The CDR3 runs from the conserved cysteine through the conserved F or W. Clone size is stated in some rows and not others, as once, few, many or a class when expanded.

v_call	j_call	cdr3_length	clone_size	cdr3_aa
TRBV10-2	TRBJ1-5	14	NA	CASSATASNQPQHF
TRBV7-8	TRBJ1-1	13	NA	CASSWGLSTEAFF
TRBV5-6	TRBJ1-3	16	NA	CASSIGTAASGNTIYF
TRBV9	TRBJ2-6	16	NA	CASSSRQGSGANVLTF
TRBV5-1	TRBJ2-5	14	NA	CASSFRTVQETQYF
TRBV5-1	TRBJ2-7	13	few	CASSWDKAYEQYF
TRBV11-2	TRBJ2-1	18	NA	CASSLAGRALYSYNEQFF
TRBV29-1	TRBJ1-1	16	few	CSGWARTGARDTEAFF
TRBV12-1	TRBJ1-2	16	NA	CASSSALTGLDYGYTF
TRBV6-6	TRBJ2-1	12	NA	CASSRPYNEQFF